The next 14 T cell receptor beta chains were all read from a single sample in a study of blood T cells in healthy people across ages. Next came a second PCR, run for roughly 7 to 12 cycles, which used a sample-barcoded 5' primer along with a J-beta primer mix. One entry per CDR3 protein, called by TCRdb with MiXCR from the 5' RACE reads. Among about a million distinct CDR3 sequences listed, 35% to 40% were seen once. The source material was blood. These receptor sequences come from a man between 18 and 35 years old in good health.

This rearrangement joins TRBV2 to TRBJ1-1; D is ambiguous. The V end lost 4 bases, the J end lost 1 base, and 10 bases lay between the germline ends. CDR1 and CDR2 from the germline V gene are SNHLY and FYNNEI. This CDR3 is 14 amino acids long. The CDR3 DNA reads TGTGCCAGCAGTGTCCCCTTACGGAACACTGAAGCTTTCTTT. Protein sequence: CASSVPLRNTEAFF.

The chain is built from TRBV30 and TRBJ1-2, with D hard to call. Per germline, CDR1 GTSNPN and CDR2 SVGIG (reference sequence). Between the trimmed V and J ends, which lost 4 bases and 8 bases, there was a span of 14 bases. The CDR3 has 12 residues. The CDR3 reads CAWNNPPGGYTF. Written as DNA, the CDR3 is TGTGCCTGGAATAATCCGCCGGGGGGCTACACCTTC.

This clonotype was seen only once. The chain couples TRBV6-2 or TRBV6-3 to TRBJ2-5, with D perhaps TRBD1 (6 bases). The J call is in doubt because the DNA end fits TRBJ2-7 better. Germline CDR1 reads MNHEY; CDR2 reads SVGEGT. CDR3 length equals 13 residues. As DNA, the CDR3 is TGTGCCAGCAGCCTACAGGGCCACTACGAGCAGTACTTC. It codes for CASSLQGHYEQYF.

On this clonotype itself: A much larger clone lies a single base off, so this may be a read error. The chain combines TRBV10-3 with TRBJ2-1; 11 positions match TRBD2. The CDR3 consists of 13 residues. Germline CDR1 ENHRY, CDR2 SYGVKD. This chain's CDR3 is CAISGTSGNGQFF. The CDR3 DNA reads TGTGCCATCAGCGGGACTAGCGGCAATGGGCAGTTCTTC.

Details on this clonotype: This clone may be a read error of a much larger clone one base away. The chain carries TRBV20-1 and TRBJ2-7; the D is unclear. Per germline, CDR1 DFQATT and CDR2 SNEGSKA (reference sequence). Trimming left V 1 base short and J 2 bases short, with 12 bases between. The CDR3 sequence is 14 residues long. The CDR3 spells CSARGPLNPYEQYF. CDR3 DNA sequence: TGCAGTGCTAGAGGCCCACTGAACCCCTACGAGCAGTACTTC.

The genes are TRBV25-1 and TRBJ1-1, with a possible D match to TRBD1 (5 bases). V lost 6 bases and J 10 bases, leaving 15 bases between the germline ends. Looked up from germline, CDR1 is MGHDK and CDR2 is SYGVNS. This CDR3 comprises 12 residues. DNA for the CDR3: TGTGCCAGCAGAGGGTGGACATTCAGAGCTTTCTTT. This encodes CASRGWTFRAFF.

The rearrangement links TRBV6-1 to TRBJ2-5, with 7 nucleotides matching TRBD2. V lost 7 bases, J lost 11 bases, and 10 bases stayed unmatched. The CDR3 contains 12 residues. CDR1 is MNHNS and CDR2 is SASEGT in the germline V gene. CDR3 DNA: TGTGCCAGCAATCCGGGGAGGGGTGAGCAGTACTTC. Its translation: CASNPGRGEQYF.

V is TRBV6-6 and J is TRBJ2-7; TRBD2 might be the D (6 bases). From germline, CDR1 is MNHNY and CDR2 SVGAGI (reference sequence). V lost 5 bases and J 0 bases, leaving 14 bases between the germline ends. CDR3 length: 15 residues. The CDR3 loop reads CASSAAGRNSYEQYF. The CDR3 coding sequence is TGTGCCAGCAGTGCCGCGGGGAGAAACTCCTACGAGCAGTACTTC.

This clonotype was detected many times. The chain joins TRBV29-1 to TRBJ1-2; 9 nucleotides align to TRBD1. The length of the CDR3 is 13 residues. Germline trimming cut 6 bases from V and 1 base from J; bases unmatched to any gene: 3. Germline V gives CDR1 SQVTM, CDR2 ANQGSEA. The CDR3 DNA reads TGCAGCGTACGACAGGGGGATAACTATGGCTACACCTTC. This codes for CSVRQGDNYGYTF. Complete variable domain (other parts from reference TRBV29-1 and TRBJ1-2): SAVISQKPSRDICQRGTSLTIQCQVDSQVTMMFWYRQQPGQSLTLIATANQGSEATYESGFVIDKFPISRPNLTFSTLTVSNMSPEDSSIYLCSVRQGDNYGYTFGSGTRLTVV.

This clonotype appeared a few times. The CDR3 bases are TGTGCCAGCAGGAGGACAGGCTTGACCTACAATGAGCAGTTCTTC. Translation gives CASRRTGLTYNEQFF. The chain uses TRBV6-5 and TRBJ2-1, with 7 bases that match TRBD1. Trimming removed 6 bases from V and 2 bases from J; junction bases left unmatched: 7. Germline loops: CDR1 MNHEY, CDR2 SVGAGI. This CDR3 region has 15 residues.

This clonotype was found many times. CDR3 sequence reads: CASSPPTSGEGEQFF. The CDR3 DNA sequence: TGTGCCAGCAGTCCGCCGACTAGCGGGGAAGGGGAGCAGTTCTTC. The chain links TRBV6-6 to TRBJ2-1, with 11 bases aligning to TRBD2. Germline trimming cut 5 bases from V and 10 bases from J; bases unmatched to any gene: 10. The CDR3 extends over 15 amino acids. Germline V CDR1 and CDR2: MNHNY, SVGAGI (reference sequence).

This clonotype appeared once. The CDR3 nucleotides read TGTGCCACCAGTGGGCTAGCGGGGGGATTACCTAGCACAGATACGCAGTATTTT. This encodes CATSGLAGGLPSTDTQYF. This chain links TRBV24-1 with TRBJ2-3; 11 bases fit TRBD2. Trimming at V came to 5 bases and at J to 0 bases, leaving 9 bases not matched to a gene. CDR3 length equals 18 residues. The germline V gene has CDR1 KGHDR and CDR2 SFDVKD.

V is TRBV6-6 and J is TRBJ1-2; the D gene is possibly TRBD1 (5 bases). The germline CDR1 and CDR2 sequences are MNHNY and SVGAGI (reference sequence). Trimming left V 2 bases short and J 5 bases short, with 15 bases between. The CDR3 extends over 15 amino acids. This CDR3 is CASSYDSQAVYGYTF. DNA for the CDR3: TGTGCCAGCAGTTACGACAGCCAGGCAGTTTATGGCTACACCTTC.

V usage is TRBV4-3 and J usage is TRBJ1-1; 7 bases are shared with TRBD1. The germline V gene has CDR1 LGHNA and CDR2 YSLEER. The trim removed 4 bases at V and 6 bases at J, leaving 17 bases unmatched. CDR3 length: 17 residues. The CDR3 DNA follows: TGCGCCAGCAGCCCGGGGAACAGGGGTGTAGTCGGCGCTGAAGCTTTCTTT. Translated: CASSPGNRGVVGAEAFF.